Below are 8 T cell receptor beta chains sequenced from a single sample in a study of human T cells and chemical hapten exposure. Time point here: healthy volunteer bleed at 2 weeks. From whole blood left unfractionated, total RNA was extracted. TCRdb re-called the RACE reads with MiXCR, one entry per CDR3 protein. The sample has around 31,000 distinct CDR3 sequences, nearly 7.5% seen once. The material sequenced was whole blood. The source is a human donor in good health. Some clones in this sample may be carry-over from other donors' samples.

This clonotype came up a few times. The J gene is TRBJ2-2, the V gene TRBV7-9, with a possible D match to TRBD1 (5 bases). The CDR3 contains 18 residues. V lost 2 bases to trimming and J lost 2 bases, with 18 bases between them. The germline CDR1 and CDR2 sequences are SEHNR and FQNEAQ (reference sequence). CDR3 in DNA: TGTGCCAGCAGCTTAAACACCCCGGCAGGGCGAAACACCGGGGAGCTGTTTTTT. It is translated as CASSLNTPAGRNTGELFF.

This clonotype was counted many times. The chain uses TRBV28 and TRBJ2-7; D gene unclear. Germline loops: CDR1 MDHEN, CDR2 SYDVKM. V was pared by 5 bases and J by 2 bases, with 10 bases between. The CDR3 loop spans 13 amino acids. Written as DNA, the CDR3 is TGTGCCAGCAGTCACCTGGGCCCCTACGAGCAGTACTTC. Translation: CASSHLGPYEQYF.

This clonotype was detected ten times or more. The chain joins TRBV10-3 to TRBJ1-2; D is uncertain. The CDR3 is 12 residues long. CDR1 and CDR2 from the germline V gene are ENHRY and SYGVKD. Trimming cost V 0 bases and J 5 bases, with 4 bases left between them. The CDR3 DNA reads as TGTGCCATCAGTGAGTCAGGTTATGGCTACACCTTC. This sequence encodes CAISESGYGYTF.

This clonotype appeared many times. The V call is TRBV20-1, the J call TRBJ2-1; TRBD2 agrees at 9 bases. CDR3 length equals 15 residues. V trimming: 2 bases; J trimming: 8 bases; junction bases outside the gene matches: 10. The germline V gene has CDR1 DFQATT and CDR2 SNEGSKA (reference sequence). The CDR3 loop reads CSARQLAGPGDEQFF. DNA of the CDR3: TGCAGTGCTAGACAGCTAGCGGGGCCTGGGGATGAGCAGTTCTTC.

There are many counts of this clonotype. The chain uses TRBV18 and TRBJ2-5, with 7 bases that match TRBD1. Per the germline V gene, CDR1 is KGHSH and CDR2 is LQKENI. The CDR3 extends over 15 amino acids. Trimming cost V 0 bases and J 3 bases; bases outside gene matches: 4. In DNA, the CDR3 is TGTGCCAGCTCACCACCGGAAACAGGGGAAGAGACCCAGTACTTC. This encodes CASSPPETGEETQYF.

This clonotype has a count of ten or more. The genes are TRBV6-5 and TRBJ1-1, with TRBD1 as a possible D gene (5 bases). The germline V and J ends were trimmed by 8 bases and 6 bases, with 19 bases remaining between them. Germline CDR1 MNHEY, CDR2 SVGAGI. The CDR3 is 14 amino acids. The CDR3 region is CASSPGTSGAEAFF. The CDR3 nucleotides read TGTGCCAGCTCACCAGGGACGTCGGGGGCTGAAGCTTTCTTT.

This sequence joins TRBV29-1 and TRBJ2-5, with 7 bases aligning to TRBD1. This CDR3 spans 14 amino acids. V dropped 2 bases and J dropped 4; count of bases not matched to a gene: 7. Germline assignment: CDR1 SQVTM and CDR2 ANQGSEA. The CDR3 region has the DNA TGCAGCGTTGAACCGGACAGGCGTCGAGAGACCCAGTACTTC. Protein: CSVEPDRRRETQYF.

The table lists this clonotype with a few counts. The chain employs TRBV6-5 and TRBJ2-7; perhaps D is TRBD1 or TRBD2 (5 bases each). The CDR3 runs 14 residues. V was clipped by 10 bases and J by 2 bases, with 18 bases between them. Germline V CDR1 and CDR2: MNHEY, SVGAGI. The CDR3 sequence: CATSPAGRAYEQYF. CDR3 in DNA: TGTGCCACCTCTCCGGCAGGGAGAGCCTACGAGCAGTACTTC.